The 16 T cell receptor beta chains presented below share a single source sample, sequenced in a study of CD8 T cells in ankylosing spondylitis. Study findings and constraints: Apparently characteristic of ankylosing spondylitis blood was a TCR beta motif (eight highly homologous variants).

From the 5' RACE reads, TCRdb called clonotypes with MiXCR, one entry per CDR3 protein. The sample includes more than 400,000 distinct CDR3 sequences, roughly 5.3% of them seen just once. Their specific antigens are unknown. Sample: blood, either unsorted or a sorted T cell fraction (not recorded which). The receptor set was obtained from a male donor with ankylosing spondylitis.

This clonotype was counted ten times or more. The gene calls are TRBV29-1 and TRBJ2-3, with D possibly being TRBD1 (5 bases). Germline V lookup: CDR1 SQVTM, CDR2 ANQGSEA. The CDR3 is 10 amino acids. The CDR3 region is CTTLSQGQYF. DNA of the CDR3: TGCACCACTCTGTCCCAGGGGCAGTATTTT.

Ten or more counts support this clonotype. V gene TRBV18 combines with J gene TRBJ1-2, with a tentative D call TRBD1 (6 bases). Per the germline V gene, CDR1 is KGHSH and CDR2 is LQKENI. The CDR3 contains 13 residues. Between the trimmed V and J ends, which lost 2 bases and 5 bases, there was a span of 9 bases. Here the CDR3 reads CASSPGGQYGYTF. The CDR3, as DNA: TGTGCCAGCTCACCAGGAGGACAGTATGGCTACACCTTC. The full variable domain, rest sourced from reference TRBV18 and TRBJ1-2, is NAGVMQNPRHLVRRRGQEARLRCSPMKGHSHVYWYRQLPEEGLKFMVYLQKENIIDESGMPKERFSAEFPKEGPSILRIQQVVRGDSAAYFCASSPGGQYGYTFGSGTRLTVV.

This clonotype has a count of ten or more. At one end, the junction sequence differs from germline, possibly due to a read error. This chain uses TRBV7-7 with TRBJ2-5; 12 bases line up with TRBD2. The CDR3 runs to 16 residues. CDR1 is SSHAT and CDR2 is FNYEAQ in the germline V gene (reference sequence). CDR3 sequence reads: CASSSGLAGKKETQYF. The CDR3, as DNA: TGTGCTAGCAGCTCCGGACTAGCGGGGAAAAAAGAGACCCAGTACTTC.

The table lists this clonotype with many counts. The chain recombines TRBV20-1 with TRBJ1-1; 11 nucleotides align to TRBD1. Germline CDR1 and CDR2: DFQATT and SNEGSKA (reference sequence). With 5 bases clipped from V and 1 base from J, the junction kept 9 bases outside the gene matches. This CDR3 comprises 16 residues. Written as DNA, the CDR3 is TGCAGTGCTCCCCGGTGGGACAGGGGGGAGAACACTGAAGCTTTCTTT. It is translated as CSAPRWDRGENTEAFF.

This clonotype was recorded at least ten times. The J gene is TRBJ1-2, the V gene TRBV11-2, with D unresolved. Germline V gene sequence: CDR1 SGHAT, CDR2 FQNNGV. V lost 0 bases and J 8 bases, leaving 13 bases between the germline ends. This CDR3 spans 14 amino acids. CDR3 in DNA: TGTGCCAGCAGCTTAGATCACCAGGCCTGGGGCTACACCTTC. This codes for CASSLDHQAWGYTF.

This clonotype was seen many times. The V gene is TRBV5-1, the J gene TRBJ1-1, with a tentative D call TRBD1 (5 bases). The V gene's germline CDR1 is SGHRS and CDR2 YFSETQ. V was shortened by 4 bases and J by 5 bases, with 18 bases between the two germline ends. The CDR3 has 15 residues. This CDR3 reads CASSLRDPLDTEAFF. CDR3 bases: TGCGCCAGCAGCCTCCGGGACCCCCTCGATACTGAAGCTTTCTTT.

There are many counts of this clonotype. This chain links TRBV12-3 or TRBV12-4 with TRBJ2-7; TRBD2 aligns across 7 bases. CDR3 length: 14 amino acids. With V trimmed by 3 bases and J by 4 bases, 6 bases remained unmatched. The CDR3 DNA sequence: TGTGCCAGCAGTTTCCGGCGGGGGACGTACGAGCAGTACTTC. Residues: CASSFRRGTYEQYF.

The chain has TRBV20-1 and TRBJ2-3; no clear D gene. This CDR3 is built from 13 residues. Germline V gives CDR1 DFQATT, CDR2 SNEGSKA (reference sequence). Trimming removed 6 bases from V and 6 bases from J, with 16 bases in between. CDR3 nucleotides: TGCAGTGCCCCAGACTGGGCGAAGGATACGCAGTATTTT. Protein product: CSAPDWAKDTQYF.

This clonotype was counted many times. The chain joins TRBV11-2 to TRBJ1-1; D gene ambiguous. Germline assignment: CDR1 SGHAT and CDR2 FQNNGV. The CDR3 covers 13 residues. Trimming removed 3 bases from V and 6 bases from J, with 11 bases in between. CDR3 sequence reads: CASSFSSRSEAFF. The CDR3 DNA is TGTGCCAGCAGCTTTAGCAGTCGTTCTGAAGCTTTCTTT. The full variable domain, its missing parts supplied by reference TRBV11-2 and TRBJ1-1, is EAGVAQSPRYKIIEKRQSVAFWCNPISGHATLYWYQQILGQGPKLLIQFQNNGVVDDSQLPKDRFSAERLKGVDSTLKIQPAKLEDSAVYLCASSFSSRSEAFFGQGTRLTVV.

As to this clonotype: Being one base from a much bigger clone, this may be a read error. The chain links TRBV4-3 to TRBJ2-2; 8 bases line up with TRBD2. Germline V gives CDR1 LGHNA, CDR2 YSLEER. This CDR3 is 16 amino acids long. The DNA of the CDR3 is TGCGCCAGCAGCCAAGATCGAGCGGGAGACACCGGGGTGCTGTTTTTT. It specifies CASSQDRAGDTGVLFF.

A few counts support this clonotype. This CDR3 is CASRSQGHGANVLTF. The CDR3 region has the DNA TGTGCCAGCAGGTCACAGGGTCATGGGGCCAACGTCCTGACTTTC. V usage is TRBV12-3 or TRBV12-4 and J usage is TRBJ2-6; D may be TRBD1 (6 bases). This CDR3 is 15 amino acids long. Trimming removed 6 bases from V and 3 bases from J, with 12 bases in between.

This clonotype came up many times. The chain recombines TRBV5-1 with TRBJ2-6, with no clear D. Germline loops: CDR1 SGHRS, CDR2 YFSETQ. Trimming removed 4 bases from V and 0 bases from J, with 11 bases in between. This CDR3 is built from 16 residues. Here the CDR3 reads CASSPGLYSGANVLTF. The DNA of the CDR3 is TGCGCCAGCAGCCCAGGCCTTTACTCTGGGGCCAACGTCCTGACTTTC. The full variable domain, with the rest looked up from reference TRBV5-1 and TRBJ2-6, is KAGVTQTPRYLIKTRGQQVTLSCSPISGHRSVSWYQQTPGQGLQFLFEYFSETQRNKGNFPGRFSGRQFSNSRSEMNVSTLELGDSALYLCASSPGLYSGANVLTFGAGSRLTVL.

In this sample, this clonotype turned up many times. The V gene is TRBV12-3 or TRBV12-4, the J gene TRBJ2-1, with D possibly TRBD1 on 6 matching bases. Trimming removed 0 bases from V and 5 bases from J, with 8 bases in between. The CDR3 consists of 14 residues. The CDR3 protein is CASSLAGAHNEQFF. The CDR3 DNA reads TGTGCCAGCAGTTTAGCGGGGGCCCACAATGAGCAGTTCTTC.

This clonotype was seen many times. CDR3 bases: TGTGCCAGCAGCAACCCATTAACAGGGGGGCATAATTCACCCCTCCACTTT. Translation gives CASSNPLTGGHNSPLHF. The chain has TRBV7-6 and TRBJ1-6; the match to TRBD1 covers 8 bases. CDR3 length equals 17 residues. CDR1 SGHVS and CDR2 FNYEAQ come from the germline V gene. V shed 5 bases and J 5 bases; nucleotides not matched to a gene: 11. Supplemented by reference TRBV7-6 and TRBJ1-6, the full variable domain reads GAGVSQSPRYKVTKRGQDVALRCDPISGHVSLYWYRQALGQGPEFLTYFNYEAQQDKSGLPNDRFSAERPEGSISTLTIQRTEQRDSAMYRCASSNPLTGGHNSPLHFGNGTRLTVT.

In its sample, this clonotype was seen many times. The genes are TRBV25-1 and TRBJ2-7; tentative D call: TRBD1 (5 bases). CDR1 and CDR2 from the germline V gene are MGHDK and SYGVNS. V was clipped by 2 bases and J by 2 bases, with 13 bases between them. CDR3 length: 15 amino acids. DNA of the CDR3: TGTGCCAGCAGTGAAACGGCAGGGAAACCCTACGAGCAGTACTTC. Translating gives CASSETAGKPYEQYF.

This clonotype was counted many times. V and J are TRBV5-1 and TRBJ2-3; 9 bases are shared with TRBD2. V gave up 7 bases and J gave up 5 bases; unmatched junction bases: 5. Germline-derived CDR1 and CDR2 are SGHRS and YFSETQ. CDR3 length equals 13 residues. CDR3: CASAGGPRDTQYF. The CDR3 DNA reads TGCGCCAGCGCGGGGGGGCCTAGAGATACGCAGTATTTT. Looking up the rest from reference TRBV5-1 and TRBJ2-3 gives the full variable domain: KAGVTQTPRYLIKTRGQQVTLSCSPISGHRSVSWYQQTPGQGLQFLFEYFSETQRNKGNFPGRFSGRQFSNSRSEMNVSTLELGDSALYLCASAGGPRDTQYFGPGTRLTVL.